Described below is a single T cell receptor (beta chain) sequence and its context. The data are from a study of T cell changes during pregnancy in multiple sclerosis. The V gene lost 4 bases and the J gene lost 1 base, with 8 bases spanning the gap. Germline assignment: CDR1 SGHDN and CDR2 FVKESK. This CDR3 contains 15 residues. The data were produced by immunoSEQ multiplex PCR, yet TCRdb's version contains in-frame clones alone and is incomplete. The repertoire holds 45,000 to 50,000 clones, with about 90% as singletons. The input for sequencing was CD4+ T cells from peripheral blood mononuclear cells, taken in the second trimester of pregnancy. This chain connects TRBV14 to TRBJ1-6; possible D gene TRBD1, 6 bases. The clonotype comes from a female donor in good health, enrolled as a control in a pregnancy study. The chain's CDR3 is CASSLGGSYNSPLHF. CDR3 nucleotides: TGTGCCAGCAGCCTAGGGGGTTCCTATAATTCACCCCTCCACTTT.